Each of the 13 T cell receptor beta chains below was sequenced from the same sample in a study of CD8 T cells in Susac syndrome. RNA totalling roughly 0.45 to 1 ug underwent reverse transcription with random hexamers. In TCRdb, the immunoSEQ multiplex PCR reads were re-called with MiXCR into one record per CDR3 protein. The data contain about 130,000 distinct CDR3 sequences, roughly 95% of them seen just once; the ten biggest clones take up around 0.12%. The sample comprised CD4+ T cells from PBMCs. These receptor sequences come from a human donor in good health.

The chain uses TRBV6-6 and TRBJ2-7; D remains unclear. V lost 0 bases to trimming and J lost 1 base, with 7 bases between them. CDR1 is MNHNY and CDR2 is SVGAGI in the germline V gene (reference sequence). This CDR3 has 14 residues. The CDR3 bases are TGTGCCAGCAGTTACTCTTCCCGGTCCTACGAGCAGTACTTC. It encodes CASSYSSRSYEQYF.

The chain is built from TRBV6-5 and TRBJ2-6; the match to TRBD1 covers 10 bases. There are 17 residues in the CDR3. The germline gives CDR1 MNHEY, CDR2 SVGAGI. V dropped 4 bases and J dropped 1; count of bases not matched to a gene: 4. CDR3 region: CASSSGTGVSGANVLTF. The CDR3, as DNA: TGTGCCAGCAGTTCCGGGACAGGGGTATCTGGGGCCAACGTCCTGACTTTC.

The CDR3 nucleotides read TGTACTTCACGCGTAGACTCCTCTGGGGCCAACGTCCTGACTTTC. It is translated as CTSRVDSSGANVLTF. V is TRBV5-5 and J is TRBJ2-6; D unclear. The germline CDR1 and CDR2 sequences are SGHKS and YYEKEE (reference sequence). There are 15 residues in the CDR3.

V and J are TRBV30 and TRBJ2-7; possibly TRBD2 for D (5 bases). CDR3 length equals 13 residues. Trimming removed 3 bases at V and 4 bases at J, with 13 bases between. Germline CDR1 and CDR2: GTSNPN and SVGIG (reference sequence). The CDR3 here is CAWSRDTPYEQYF. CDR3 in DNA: TGTGCCTGGAGCCGGGATACCCCATACGAGCAGTACTTC.

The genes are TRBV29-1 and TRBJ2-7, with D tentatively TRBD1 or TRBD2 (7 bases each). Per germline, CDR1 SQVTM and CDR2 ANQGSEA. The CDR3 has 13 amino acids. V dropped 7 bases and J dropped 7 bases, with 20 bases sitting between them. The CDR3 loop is CSAQGGGPWEQYF. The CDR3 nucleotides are TGCAGCGCCCAGGGGGGAGGGCCTTGGGAGCAGTACTTC.

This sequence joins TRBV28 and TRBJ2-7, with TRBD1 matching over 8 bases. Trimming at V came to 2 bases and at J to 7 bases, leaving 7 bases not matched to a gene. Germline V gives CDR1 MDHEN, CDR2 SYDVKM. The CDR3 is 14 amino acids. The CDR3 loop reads CASSLDRGRGEQYF. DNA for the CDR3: TGTGCCAGCAGTTTAGACAGGGGCCGGGGGGAGCAGTACTTC.

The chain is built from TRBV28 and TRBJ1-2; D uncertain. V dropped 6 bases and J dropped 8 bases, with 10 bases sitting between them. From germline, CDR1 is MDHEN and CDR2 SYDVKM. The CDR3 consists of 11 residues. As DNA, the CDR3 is TGTGCCAGCAGGGGATATAGGGGCTACACCTTC. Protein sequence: CASRGYRGYTF.

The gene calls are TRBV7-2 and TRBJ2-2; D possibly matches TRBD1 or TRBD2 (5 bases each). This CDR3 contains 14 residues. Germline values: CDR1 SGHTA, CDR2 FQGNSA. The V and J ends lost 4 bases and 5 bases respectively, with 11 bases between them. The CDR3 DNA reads TGTGCCAGCAGCTCACCCGGGGCGACCGGGGAGCTGTTTTTT. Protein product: CASSSPGATGELFF.

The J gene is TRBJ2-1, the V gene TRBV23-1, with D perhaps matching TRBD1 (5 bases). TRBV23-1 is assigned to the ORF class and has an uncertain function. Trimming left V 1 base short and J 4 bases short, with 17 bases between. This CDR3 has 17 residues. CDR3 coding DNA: TGCGCCAGCAGTCAATTAAGACAGATCGGTCGGTACAATGAGCAGTTCTTC. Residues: CASSQLRQIGRYNEQFF.

CDR3 sequence reads: CASSPGLFNTEAFF. The CDR3, as DNA: TGTGCCAGCAGCCCGGGACTCTTCAACACTGAAGCTTTCTTT. The J gene is TRBJ1-1, the V gene TRBV3-1; possibly TRBD1 for D (5 bases). This CDR3 has 14 amino acids. V lost 4 bases to trimming and J lost 2 bases, with 11 bases between them. The germline V gene has CDR1 LGHDT and CDR2 YNNKEL (reference sequence).

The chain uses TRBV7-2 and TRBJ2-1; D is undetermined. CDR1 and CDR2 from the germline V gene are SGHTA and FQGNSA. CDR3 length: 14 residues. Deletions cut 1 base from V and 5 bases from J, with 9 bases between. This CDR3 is CASSLVPRDNEQFF. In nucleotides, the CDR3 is TGTGCCAGCAGCTTAGTCCCTAGGGACAATGAGCAGTTCTTC.

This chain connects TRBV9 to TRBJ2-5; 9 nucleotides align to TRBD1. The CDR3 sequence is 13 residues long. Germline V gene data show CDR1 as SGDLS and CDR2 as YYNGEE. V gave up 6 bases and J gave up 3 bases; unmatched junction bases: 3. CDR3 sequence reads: CASMRTGEETQYF. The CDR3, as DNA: TGTGCCAGCATGCGGACAGGGGAAGAGACCCAGTACTTC.

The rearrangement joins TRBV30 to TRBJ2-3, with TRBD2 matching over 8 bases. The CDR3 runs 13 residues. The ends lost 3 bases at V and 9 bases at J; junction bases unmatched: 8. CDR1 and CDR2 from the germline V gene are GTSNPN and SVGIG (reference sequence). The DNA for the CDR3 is TGTGCCTGGAGCGGGAGACTAGCGAGGACGCAGTATTTT. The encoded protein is CAWSGRLARTQYF.